Listed below are T cell receptor beta chains from one sample, sequenced in a study of monozygotic twins with inflammatory bowel disease. Using the 5' RACE reads, TCRdb records one entry per CDR3 protein without DNA. This specimen shows fewer than 400,000 distinct CDR3 sequences; the ten leading clones hold 5% to 6%. Sample: blood. These receptors all come from a human donor with ulcerative colitis or Crohn's disease, or a healthy co-twin of an affected twin (not recorded which). The CDR3 runs from the conserved cysteine through the conserved F or W.

CDR3 protein: CASSLIGEKLFF
V gene: TRBV14
J gene: TRBJ1-4

CDR3 protein: CASSSGQTQNSPLHF
V gene: TRBV27
J gene: TRBJ1-6

CDR3 protein: CASQGQTLGAGELFF
V gene: TRBV2
J gene: TRBJ2-2

CDR3 protein: CASSQEDPPTGELFF
V gene: TRBV4-3
J gene: TRBJ2-2

CDR3 protein: CASSKTVQVPYEQYF
V gene: TRBV28
J gene: TRBJ2-7

CDR3 protein: CASISAGPNQPQHF
V gene: TRBV19
J gene: TRBJ1-5

CDR3 protein: CASSGAGANSGANVLTF
V gene: TRBV5-5
J gene: TRBJ2-6

CDR3 protein: CASSLDGRETQYF
V gene: TRBV13
J gene: TRBJ2-5

CDR3 protein: CASSRLGAASGDLGGYTF
V gene: TRBV4-2
J gene: TRBJ1-2

CDR3 protein: CSARAAGDIGGYTF
V gene: TRBV20-1
J gene: TRBJ1-2

CDR3 protein: CASSEPQGTPDSPLHF
V gene: TRBV25-1
J gene: TRBJ1-6

CDR3 protein: CASRVWGEQYF
V gene: TRBV28
J gene: TRBJ2-7

CDR3 protein: CASSQAGLAGTYEQYF
V gene: TRBV4-2
J gene: TRBJ2-7

CDR3 protein: CSAKTGPYEQYF
V gene: TRBV20-1
J gene: TRBJ2-7

CDR3 protein: CASSLGSGGGTGELFF
V gene: TRBV7-2
J gene: TRBJ2-2

CDR3 protein: CASSSQGRTTDTQYF
V gene: TRBV5-1
J gene: TRBJ2-3

CDR3 protein: CATSREYSYNSPLHF
V gene: TRBV15
J gene: TRBJ1-6

CDR3 protein: CASTDSITRNSPLHF
V gene: TRBV19
J gene: TRBJ1-6

CDR3 protein: CASSWGRSYEQYF
V gene: TRBV6-5
J gene: TRBJ2-7

CDR3 protein: CASSLVAGAPEQYF
V gene: TRBV5-1
J gene: TRBJ2-7

CDR3 protein: CASSVEFWGSDAQYF
V gene: TRBV9
J gene: TRBJ2-3

CDR3 protein: CATSRRDRLNQPQHF
V gene: TRBV15
J gene: TRBJ1-5

CDR3 protein: CAWGFGNQPQHF
V gene: TRBV30
J gene: TRBJ1-5

CDR3 protein: CSAPSSGGALMIRETQYF
V gene: TRBV20-1
J gene: TRBJ2-5

CDR3 protein: CASSYRPGTTRETQYF
V gene: TRBV6-2/TRBV6-3
J gene: TRBJ2-5

CDR3 protein: CASLPGLRYEQYF
V gene: TRBV6-2/TRBV6-3
J gene: TRBJ2-7

CDR3 protein: CASSSTGSYGYTF
V gene: TRBV5-6
J gene: TRBJ1-2